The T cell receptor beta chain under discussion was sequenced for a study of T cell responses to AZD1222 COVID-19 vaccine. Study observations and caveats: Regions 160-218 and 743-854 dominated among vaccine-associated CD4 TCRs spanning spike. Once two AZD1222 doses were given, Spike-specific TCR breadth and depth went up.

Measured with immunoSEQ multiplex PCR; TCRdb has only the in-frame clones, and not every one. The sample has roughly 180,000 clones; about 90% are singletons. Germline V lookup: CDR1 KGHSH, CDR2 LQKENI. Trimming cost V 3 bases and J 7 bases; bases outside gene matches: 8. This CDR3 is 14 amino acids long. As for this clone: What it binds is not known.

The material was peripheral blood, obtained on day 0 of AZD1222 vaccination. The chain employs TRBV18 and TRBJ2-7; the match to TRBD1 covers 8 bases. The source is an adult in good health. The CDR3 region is CASSPGQGAREQYF. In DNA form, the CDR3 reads TGTGCCAGCTCACCGGGGCAGGGGGCGAGGGAGCAGTACTTC.